The 32 T cell receptor beta chains in this list originate from one sample, sequenced in a study of blood T cell repertoires in COVID-19. Repertoires were generated with immunoSEQ multiplex PCR, while TCRdb's copy carries only in-frame clones and drops some. The sample consists of roughly 95,000 clones, 82% of them appearing once. The sample was peripheral blood. These receptors came from a man older than 75 with acute or convalescent COVID-19.

This clone was recorded a few times. This chain uses TRBV7-2 with TRBJ1-6, with TRBD1 matching over 7 bases. The CDR3 runs to 15 residues. Germline CDR1 reads SGHTA; CDR2 reads FQGNSA. Trimming removed 4 bases from V and 9 bases from J; junction bases left unmatched: 9. The CDR3 region has the DNA TGTGCCAGCAGCTCAGACAGGGCCAAACTTTCACCCCTCCACTTT. It codes for CASSSDRAKLSPLHF.

V is TRBV5-1 and J is TRBJ1-4; 8 positions match TRBD1. The CDR3 consists of 14 residues. Germline assignment: CDR1 SGHRS and CDR2 YFSETQ. The V gene end was trimmed by 1 base and the J gene end by 8 bases; junction bases not matched to a gene: 4. The chain's CDR3 is CASSLTGGKEKLFF. For the CDR3, the DNA is TGCGCCAGCAGCTTGACAGGGGGGAAGGAAAAACTGTTTTTT. Using reference TRBV5-1 and TRBJ1-4 for the parts outside the CDR3, the full variable domain is KAGVTQTPRYLIKTRGQQVTLSCSPISGHRSVSWYQQTPGQGLQFLFEYFSETQRNKGNFPGRFSGRQFSNSRSEMNVSTLELGDSALYLCASSLTGGKEKLFFGSGTQLSVL.

This clone was counted a single time. The V call is TRBV2, the J call TRBJ2-1; TRBD1 is a possible D gene (5 bases). The V end was cut by 0 bases, the J end by 9 bases, with 12 bases between. This CDR3 is 14 amino acids long. CDR1 is SNHLY and CDR2 is FYNNEI in the germline V gene. In DNA form, the CDR3 reads TGTGCCAGCAGTGAAGCGATAAGGGGCGGTGAGCAGTTCTTC. It yields the protein CASSEAIRGGEQFF.

The chain recombines TRBV7-9 with TRBJ2-3; no clear D. CDR3 length equals 13 residues. Germline CDR1 is SEHNR and CDR2 is FQNEAQ (reference sequence). V shed 1 base and J shed 1 base, with 3 bases lying between them. CDR3 DNA sequence: TGTGCCAGCAGCTTAGGAGGCACAGATACGCAGTATTTT. Protein: CASSLGGTDTQYF.

The genes are TRBV9 and TRBJ2-1; 7 bases are shared with TRBD2. Germline CDR1 is SGDLS and CDR2 is YYNGEE. The CDR3 length is 16 residues. Unmatched junction bases numbered 4, after V lost 1 base and J lost 0 bases. The CDR3 sequence: CASSVSGTISYNEQFF. In DNA form, the CDR3 reads TGTGCCAGCAGCGTATCCGGGACTATCTCCTACAATGAGCAGTTCTTC.

The chain is built from TRBV5-1 and TRBJ1-4; a possible D gene is TRBD1 (6 bases). Looked up from germline, CDR1 is SGHRS and CDR2 is YFSETQ. The V end lost 4 bases, the J end lost 6 bases, and 16 bases lay between the germline ends. This CDR3 is 15 amino acids long. CDR3 residues: CASSITGTKDEKLFF. Here the CDR3 DNA reads TGCGCCAGCAGCATCACAGGGACTAAGGATGAAAAACTGTTTTTT.

The chain joins TRBV7-2 to TRBJ1-2; 7 nucleotides agree with TRBD1. CDR3 length: 14 amino acids. Germline trimming cut 2 bases from V and 5 bases from J; bases unmatched to any gene: 5. The germline V gene encodes CDR1 SGHTA and CDR2 FQGNSA. The CDR3 sequence is CASSLPGQYYGYTF. The CDR3 coding sequence is TGTGCCAGCAGCTTACCGGGACAGTATTATGGCTACACCTTC.

The rearrangement joins TRBV7-9 to TRBJ1-5; 8 bases fit TRBD1. Trimming removed 6 bases from V and 9 bases from J; junction bases left unmatched: 10. The CDR3 extends over 14 amino acids. Germline V CDR1 and CDR2: SEHNR, FQNEAQ (reference sequence). This CDR3 reads CASSPTGEGRPQHF. The CDR3 region has the DNA TGTGCCAGCAGTCCGACAGGGGAAGGGCGGCCCCAGCATTTT. Full variable domain (rest looked up from reference TRBV7-9 and TRBJ1-5): DTGVSQNPRHKITKRGQNVTFRCDPISEHNRLYWYRQTLGQGPEFLTYFQNEAQLEKSRLLSDRFSAERPKGSFSTLEIQRTEQGDSAMYLCASSPTGEGRPQHFGDGTRLSIL.

The genes are TRBV5-1 and TRBJ1-4, with D perhaps TRBD1 (5 bases). The V gene lost 4 bases and the J gene lost 0 bases, with 10 bases spanning the gap. Germline CDR1 and CDR2: SGHRS and YFSETQ. The CDR3 is made up of 15 amino acids. The CDR3 is CASSRLGATNEKLFF. The CDR3 nucleotides read TGCGCCAGCAGCAGGTTAGGGGCAACTAATGAAAAACTGTTTTTT.

This chain links TRBV6-6 with TRBJ1-1; D possibly corresponds to TRBD1 (6 bases). The ends were cut back, 6 bases at V and 7 bases at J, with 21 bases in the middle. The CDR3 extends over 15 amino acids. CDR1 MNHNY and CDR2 SVGAGI come from the germline V gene (reference sequence). The CDR3 DNA follows: TGTGCCAGCAGGCCGAGGGGGTCCCGAGAGAGTGAAGCTTTCTTT. Translated: CASRPRGSRESEAFF.

The gene calls are TRBV28 and TRBJ1-1; the D gene is possibly TRBD1 (6 bases). V lost 5 bases to trimming and J lost 0 bases, with 19 bases between them. Germline assignment: CDR1 MDHEN and CDR2 SYDVKM. This CDR3 has 17 amino acids. The DNA of the CDR3 is TGTGCCAGCAGTCTCCCCCAAGGGGGGGCAATGAACACTGAAGCTTTCTTT. It specifies CASSLPQGGAMNTEAFF.

The V call is TRBV30, the J call TRBJ2-1, with D maybe TRBD2 (6 bases). The CDR3 covers 14 residues. CDR1 is GTSNPN, CDR2 SVGIG, per germline (reference sequence). Trimming took off 5 bases at V and 2 bases at J, with 13 bases between the two ends. CDR3: CAWRLTGAYNEQFF. The CDR3 bases are TGTGCCTGGCGTCTAACGGGAGCCTACAATGAGCAGTTCTTC.

There are a few counts of this clone. The rearrangement links TRBV12-5 to TRBJ2-1; 11 bases map to TRBD2. V was clipped by 0 bases and J by 10 bases; unmatched bases: 8. The CDR3 sequence is 16 residues long. CDR1 and CDR2 from the germline V gene are LGHNT and FRNRAP. The DNA for the CDR3 is TGTGCTAGTGGTTTGGTATTAGCGGGAGGGCCGAGGGAGCAGTTCTTC. It yields the protein CASGLVLAGGPREQFF.

The V and J genes are TRBV20-1 and TRBJ2-1; D perhaps matches TRBD2 (6 bases). Germline CDR1 is DFQATT and CDR2 is SNEGSKA (reference sequence). The CDR3 covers 11 residues. The CDR3 is CTTGRYNEQFF. DNA for the CDR3: TGCACTACGGGGAGGTACAATGAGCAGTTCTTC.

This chain uses TRBV19 with TRBJ2-5; 11 bases fit TRBD2. This CDR3 has 15 amino acids. From germline, CDR1 is LNHDA and CDR2 SQIVND (reference sequence). The junction had 6 bases not matched to a gene; V was cut back by 8 bases and J by 1 base. CDR3 loop: CASSVAGGIQETQYF. DNA for the CDR3: TGTGCCAGTTCTGTAGCGGGAGGGATCCAAGAGACCCAGTACTTC. Drawing the rest from reference TRBV19 and TRBJ2-5, the complete variable domain is DGGITQSPKYLFRKEGQNVTLSCEQNLNHDAMYWYRQDPGQGLRLIYYSQIVNDFQKGDIAEGYSVSREKKESFPLTVTSAQKNPTAFYLCASSVAGGIQETQYFGPGTRLLVL.

In this sample, this clone turned up once. This rearrangement joins TRBV6-2 or TRBV6-3 to TRBJ1-1; D unclear. V was cut by 0 bases and J by 11 bases, with 10 bases left in between. The CDR3 spans 12 residues. Germline V gives CDR1 MNHEY, CDR2 SVGEGT. This CDR3 reads CASSYSIQFAFF. DNA for the CDR3: TGTGCCAGCAGTTACTCGATTCAGTTCGCTTTCTTT.

This chain connects TRBV30 to TRBJ1-2; no clear D gene. Germline loops: CDR1 GTSNPN, CDR2 SVGIG (reference sequence). The germline V and J ends were trimmed by 5 bases and 0 bases, with 7 bases remaining between them. This CDR3 has 12 amino acids. The CDR3 sequence is CAWGIANYGYTF. For the CDR3, the DNA is TGTGCCTGGGGTATAGCTAACTATGGCTACACCTTC.

A few counts support this clone. This chain uses TRBV19 with TRBJ1-1, with 8 bases that match TRBD1. Germline lookup yields CDR1 LNHDA and CDR2 SQIVND (reference sequence). J was trimmed by 6 bases and V by 6 bases; bases with no gene match: 9. CDR3 size: 14 residues. The CDR3 DNA reads TGTGCCAGTAGGCAGGGGGCTCGAGACGCTGAAGCTTTCTTT. Protein sequence: CASRQGARDAEAFF.

The V call is TRBV28, the J call TRBJ1-1, with 8 bases that match TRBD1. Germline values: CDR1 MDHEN, CDR2 SYDVKM. This CDR3 is built from 14 residues. With V trimmed by 6 bases and J by 4 bases, 7 bases remained unmatched. CDR3 in DNA: TGTGCCAGCAGAAGAAGTCAGGGGGCCACTGAAGCTTTCTTT. Its protein product is CASRRSQGATEAFF.

The chain combines TRBV19 with TRBJ1-5; a weak D match, TRBD1 (5 bases). With 6 bases removed from V and 1 base from J, the gap between germline ends came to 13 bases. Germline V CDR1 and CDR2: LNHDA, SQIVND (reference sequence). CDR3 length: 15 residues. This CDR3 reads CASSHPRGSNQPQHF. CDR3 in DNA: TGTGCCAGTAGCCACCCCCGGGGGAGCAATCAGCCCCAGCATTTT.

CDR3 in amino acids: CASRDGQGDEQFF. CDR3 DNA sequence: TGTGCCAGCAGGGACGGACAGGGGGATGAGCAGTTCTTC. The gene calls are TRBV14 and TRBJ2-1, with 10 bases fitting TRBD1. Unmatched junction bases numbered 4, after V lost 6 bases and J lost 8 bases. The CDR3 is 13 amino acids. Germline V gene data show CDR1 as SGHDN and CDR2 as FVKESK.

In nucleotides, the CDR3 is TGTGCCACCTCGGGGGGAACTAATGAAAAACTGTTTTTT. Protein: CATSGGTNEKLFF. The J gene is TRBJ1-4, the V gene TRBV18, with D maybe TRBD1 (5 bases). The CDR3 extends over 13 amino acids. Trimming left V 10 bases short and J 1 base short, with 10 bases between. The germline V gene encodes CDR1 KGHSH and CDR2 LQKENI.

The gene calls are TRBV5-6 and TRBJ2-7; 9 nucleotides agree with TRBD1. Trimming at V came to 4 bases and at J to 5 bases, leaving 4 bases not matched to a gene. The CDR3 is made up of 13 amino acids. Germline values: CDR1 SGHDT, CDR2 YYEEEE. The CDR3 nucleotides are TGTGCCAGCAGCGGGACAGGGTTCAACGAGCAGTACTTC. Translating gives CASSGTGFNEQYF.

The rearrangement links TRBV6-4 to TRBJ2-3, with 11 bases fitting TRBD2. Trimming removed 9 bases from V and 6 bases from J; junction bases left unmatched: 5. CDR3 size: 13 residues. Germline V gene data show CDR1 as MRHNA and CDR2 as SNTAGT. Here the CDR3 reads CARLAGAGDTQYF. The CDR3 DNA reads TGTGCCAGACTAGCGGGAGCCGGCGATACGCAGTATTTT.

This clone has at least ten counts. The rearrangement uses TRBV5-4 and TRBJ2-2; D possibly corresponds to TRBD1 (6 bases). CDR3 length equals 15 residues. Germline values: CDR1 SGHNT, CDR2 YYREEE (reference sequence). The V gene lost 3 bases and the J gene lost 1 base, with 10 bases spanning the gap. CDR3 DNA sequence: TGTGCCAGCAGCTCCGGGACACTGAACACCGGGGAGCTGTTTTTT. This encodes CASSSGTLNTGELFF.

This chain connects TRBV5-4 to TRBJ2-7; 8 positions match TRBD1. V gave up 4 bases and J gave up 1 base; unmatched junction bases: 7. This CDR3 has 15 amino acids. Germline-derived CDR1 and CDR2 are SGHNT and YYREEE (reference sequence). The CDR3 spells CASSATGGRSYEQYF. The CDR3 DNA sequence: TGTGCCAGCAGCGCTACAGGGGGGCGATCCTACGAGCAGTACTTC.

This chain links TRBV12-5 with TRBJ2-3; 10 nucleotides match TRBD2. Germline V lookup: CDR1 LGHNT, CDR2 FRNRAP. This CDR3 contains 16 residues. Trimming removed 1 base from V and 2 bases from J; junction bases left unmatched: 3. The CDR3: CASGLALAGATDTQYF. The CDR3 region has the DNA TGTGCTAGTGGTTTGGCCCTAGCGGGGGCCACAGATACGCAGTATTTT.

The chain combines TRBV7-2 with TRBJ2-7, with a possible D match to TRBD2 (6 bases). This CDR3 comprises 15 residues. Germline V gives CDR1 SGHTA, CDR2 FQGNSA. With 4 bases removed from V and 7 bases from J, the gap between germline ends came to 20 bases. CDR3 region: CASSYLGGDMLEQYF. The CDR3 nucleotides are TGTGCCAGCAGCTATTTGGGGGGTGATATGTTGGAGCAGTACTTC.

The gene calls are TRBV4-3 and TRBJ1-1, with D possibly TRBD1 on 6 matching bases. The CDR3 spans 15 residues. V was cut by 0 bases and J by 0 bases, with 8 bases left in between. Looked up from germline, CDR1 is LGHNA and CDR2 is YSLEER. The DNA of the CDR3 is TGCGCCAGCAGCCAAGATGGGGACATGAACACTGAAGCTTTCTTT. Protein: CASSQDGDMNTEAFF.

V is TRBV28 and J is TRBJ1-2; no reliable D call. This CDR3 comprises 12 residues. The V gene lost 10 bases and the J gene lost 0 bases, with 9 bases spanning the gap. Germline CDR1 and CDR2: MDHEN and SYDVKM. The CDR3 sequence is CATLVSNYGYTF. CDR3 coding DNA: TGTGCCACCTTAGTTTCTAACTATGGCTACACCTTC.

The rearrangement links TRBV5-4 to TRBJ2-2; D not certain. The V gene's germline CDR1 is SGHNT and CDR2 YYREEE (reference sequence). V lost 4 bases and J lost 7, with 11 bases in between. The CDR3 consists of 13 residues. CDR3 region: CASSLVSGGELFF. The CDR3 nucleotides read TGTGCCAGCAGCCTCGTATCGGGCGGGGAGCTGTTTTTT.

This chain uses TRBV5-5 with TRBJ2-4; 7 nucleotides line up with TRBD1. CDR3 size: 15 residues. CDR1 and CDR2 (germline): SGHKS, YYEKEE (reference sequence). V was pared by 4 bases and J by 6 bases, with 10 bases of the junction left unmatched. CDR3 coding DNA: TGTGCCAGCAGCCAAGCAAGGCAGGGGGTAAACATTCAGTACTTC. This encodes CASSQARQGVNIQYF.